A single sample is the source of the 20 T cell receptor beta chains below, sequenced in a study of response to subunit inactivated influenza vaccine. TCRdb re-called the RT-PCR reads through MiXCR, storing one row per CDR3 protein. The sample holds about 780,000 distinct CDR3 sequences, around 20% seen once. Specimen: PBMCs from blood, collected 5 days after vaccination. Receptors originate from a middle-aged man who received an inactivated influenza vaccine.

The chain links TRBV20-1 to TRBJ2-7, with 9 bases that match TRBD2. From germline, CDR1 is DFQATT and CDR2 SNEGSKA (reference sequence). The junction had 12 bases not matched to a gene; V was cut back by 4 bases and J by 2 bases. The CDR3 consists of 16 residues. The CDR3 nucleotides read TGCAGTGCTAACCCCAGGGAAGCGGGAGGTGCCTACGAGCAGTACTTC. The encoded protein is CSANPREAGGAYEQYF.

The rearrangement joins TRBV2 to TRBJ2-2; D is perhaps TRBD2 (5 bases). The CDR3 totals 15 residues. The germline V and J ends were trimmed by 6 bases and 6 bases, with 17 bases remaining between them. From germline, CDR1 is SNHLY and CDR2 FYNNEI. CDR3 sequence reads: CASRARSLVPGELFF. CDR3 DNA sequence: TGTGCCAGCAGGGCAAGGTCACTAGTCCCCGGGGAGCTGTTTTTT.

This clonotype has only a few counts. The genes are TRBV5-1 and TRBJ2-7, with 8 bases aligning to TRBD1. Per the germline V gene, CDR1 is SGHRS and CDR2 is YFSETQ. The V and J ends lost 0 bases and 2 bases, in that order; junction bases with no gene match: 7. The CDR3 runs 16 residues. The CDR3 DNA follows: TGCGCCAGCAGCTTGGCTACCGACAGGGGTCCCTACGAGCAGTACTTC. As protein: CASSLATDRGPYEQYF.

This clonotype was counted between two and nine times. V gene TRBV25-1 combines with J gene TRBJ2-1; possible D gene TRBD2, 5 bases. Trimming cost V 1 base and J 8 bases, with 12 bases left between them. The CDR3 covers 14 residues. The germline gives CDR1 MGHDK, CDR2 SYGVNS. The CDR3 bases are TGTGCCAGCAGTGAATCCGGGATTCCGGATGAGCAGTTCTTC. Its translation: CASSESGIPDEQFF.

The chain is built from TRBV7-7 and TRBJ2-3; either TRBD1 or TRBD2 may supply D (5 bases each). Looked up from germline, CDR1 is SSHAT and CDR2 is FNYEAQ (reference sequence). V dropped 1 base and J dropped 4 bases, with 12 bases sitting between them. The CDR3 runs to 15 residues. CDR3 nucleotides: TGTGCCAGCAGCTTAGGAGGGGCATTCGCAGATACGCAGTATTTT. This translates into CASSLGGAFADTQYF.

The V call is TRBV12-3 or TRBV12-4, the J call TRBJ2-4, with 7 bases fitting TRBD1. The CDR3 is 16 residues long. The ends lost 5 bases at V and 6 bases at J; junction bases unmatched: 13. CDR3 protein: CASSIIGKGARNIQYF. Written as DNA, the CDR3 is TGTGCCAGCAGTATTATTGGGAAGGGGGCTAGAAACATTCAGTACTTC.

The table lists this clonotype with a few counts. The rearrangement joins TRBV27 to TRBJ1-2, with 7 bases fitting TRBD1. Trimming cost V 6 bases and J 7 bases; bases outside gene matches: 8. The germline CDR1 and CDR2 sequences are MNHEY and SMNVEV (reference sequence). The length of the CDR3 is 13 residues. CDR3: CASRVTGEAGYTF. CDR3 DNA sequence: TGTGCCAGCAGGGTTACAGGGGAGGCTGGCTACACCTTC.

This chain uses TRBV20-1 with TRBJ2-7, with a tentative D call TRBD2 (5 bases). Germline V gene sequence: CDR1 DFQATT, CDR2 SNEGSKA (reference sequence). V lost 3 bases to trimming and J lost 0 bases, with 15 bases between them. This CDR3 spans 15 amino acids. The CDR3 region has the DNA TGCAGTGCTAGCCCAACTAGTACGGGCTCCTACGAGCAGTACTTC. Amino acids: CSASPTSTGSYEQYF.

This chain joins TRBV11-2 and TRBJ2-1; D ambiguous. CDR1 is SGHAT and CDR2 is FQNNGV in the germline V gene. V lost 0 bases to trimming and J lost 10 bases, with 7 bases between them. The CDR3 runs to 12 residues. The CDR3 DNA reads as TGTGCCAGCAGCTTAGAGCGAATAGAGCAGTTCTTC. Protein product: CASSLERIEQFF.

The gene calls are TRBV5-1 and TRBJ2-1; TRBD2 agrees at 7 bases. The CDR3 has 14 residues. With V trimmed by 4 bases and J by 7 bases, 8 bases remained unmatched. The germline gives CDR1 SGHRS, CDR2 YFSETQ. CDR3 residues: CASSQGLNKNEQFF. CDR3 nucleotide sequence: TGCGCCAGCAGCCAGGGACTAAATAAGAATGAGCAGTTCTTC.

This chain links TRBV20-1 with TRBJ1-4; no clear D gene. Germline lookup yields CDR1 DFQATT and CDR2 SNEGSKA (reference sequence). The CDR3 contains 14 residues. V shed 2 bases and J shed 6 bases, with 13 bases lying between them. CDR3 loop: CSARNLNLDEKLFF. DNA for the CDR3: TGCAGTGCTAGAAACCTGAACTTGGATGAAAAACTGTTTTTT.

The rearrangement joins TRBV6-2 or TRBV6-3 to TRBJ2-6; D is tentatively TRBD1 or TRBD2 (5 bases each). The CDR3 has 14 amino acids. Germline lookup yields CDR1 MNHEY and CDR2 SVGEGT. Trimming removed 11 bases from V and 0 bases from J, with 11 bases in between. The CDR3 is CAGGRSSGANVLTF. For the CDR3, the DNA is TGTGCCGGGGGACGAAGCTCTGGGGCCAACGTCCTGACTTTC.

There are many counts of this clonotype. V is TRBV6-5 and J is TRBJ2-7; D is tentatively TRBD1 or TRBD2 (5 bases each). The CDR3 extends over 13 amino acids. Germline lookup yields CDR1 MNHEY and CDR2 SVGAGI. Trimming pared 0 bases from V and 2 bases from J, leaving 5 bases between. In nucleotides, the CDR3 is TGTGCCAGCAGTTACTCGGGGGCCTACGAGCAGTACTTC. It yields the protein CASSYSGAYEQYF.

This clonotype was counted only a few times. The J gene is TRBJ2-1, the V gene TRBV11-2, with D possibly being TRBD2 (5 bases). Trimming took off 1 base at V and 5 bases at J, with 18 bases between the two ends. Germline CDR1 reads SGHAT; CDR2 reads FQNNGV. The CDR3 runs to 17 residues. CDR3 loop: CASSLVGWEFAHNEQFF. In DNA form, the CDR3 reads TGTGCCAGCAGCTTAGTAGGGTGGGAGTTCGCCCACAATGAGCAGTTCTTC.

The V call is TRBV11-1, the J call TRBJ2-5; D perhaps matches TRBD2 (5 bases). V dropped 5 bases and J dropped 0 bases, with 22 bases sitting between them. The CDR3 sequence is 18 residues long. Germline assignment: CDR1 SGHAT and CDR2 FQDESV (reference sequence). The CDR3 DNA sequence: TGTGCCAGCAGCGCCCGGGGTGGTACAAGGTCGTACCAAGAGACCCAGTACTTC. Protein sequence: CASSARGGTRSYQETQYF.

The J gene is TRBJ2-1, the V gene TRBV12-5; D is undetermined. The CDR3 is 15 residues long. Germline V lookup: CDR1 LGHNT, CDR2 FRNRAP. Trimming cost V 0 bases and J 2 bases, with 8 bases left between them. The CDR3 DNA reads TGTGCTAGTGGTTTGGTACTTAGAACCTACAATGAGCAGTTCTTC. As protein: CASGLVLRTYNEQFF.

This clonotype has only a few counts. V is TRBV4-1 and J is TRBJ1-5; the match to TRBD1 covers 9 bases. Trimming removed 2 bases from V and 5 bases from J; junction bases left unmatched: 4. The CDR3 contains 15 residues. The germline CDR1 and CDR2 sequences are MGHRA and YSYEKL. CDR3 in amino acids: CASSQRGTGYQPQHF. In nucleotides, the CDR3 is TGCGCCAGCAGCCAAAGGGGGACAGGGTATCAGCCCCAGCATTTT.

This rearrangement joins TRBV30 to TRBJ2-3; 8 bases agree with TRBD2. CDR1 GTSNPN and CDR2 SVGIG come from the germline V gene (reference sequence). This CDR3 is 14 amino acids long. V lost 3 bases, J lost 5 bases, and 7 bases stayed unmatched. The CDR3 loop reads CAWRPAGGGDTQYF. In nucleotides, the CDR3 is TGTGCCTGGAGACCGGCGGGAGGTGGAGATACGCAGTATTTT.

This clonotype was recorded a few times. V is TRBV9 and J is TRBJ1-3, with TRBD1 as a possible D gene (5 bases). Germline loops: CDR1 SGDLS, CDR2 YYNGEE. The CDR3 covers 16 residues. V lost 0 bases and J 2 bases, leaving 12 bases between the germline ends. The CDR3 sequence is CASSVAPQGTGNTIYF. For the CDR3, the DNA is TGTGCCAGCAGCGTAGCTCCGCAGGGAACTGGAAACACCATATATTTT. Using reference TRBV9 and TRBJ1-3 for the parts outside the CDR3, the full variable domain is DSGVTQTPKHLITATGQRVTLRCSPRSGDLSVYWYQQSLDQGLQFLIQYYNGEERAKGNILERFSAQQFPDLHSELNLSSLELGDSALYFCASSVAPQGTGNTIYFGEGSWLTVV.

The CDR3 DNA is TGTGCCAGCTCACCCTATGGGGGTAGCGGGGGTACCTACAATGAGCAGTTCTTC. The encoded protein is CASSPYGGSGGTYNEQFF. The J gene is TRBJ2-1, the V gene TRBV18; 9 bases map to TRBD2. CDR1 and CDR2 from the germline V gene are KGHSH and LQKENI. V shed 3 bases, J shed 2 bases, and the junction held 11 bases outside the gene matches. There are 18 residues in the CDR3.